This is a list of T cell receptor beta chains from one sample in a study of blood T cell repertoires in COVID-19. Using immunoSEQ multiplex PCR, the repertoire was profiled, and TCRdb retains in-frame clones only, with some absent. The sample yields approximately 230,000 clones, around 88% seen once. The sequenced sample consisted of peripheral blood. The receptor source for this set is a man aged 80 or over with acute or convalescent COVID-19. The CDR3 runs from the conserved cysteine through the conserved F or W. The D gene is left open where the match is weak. Expanded clones are given a class, and other clones once, few, many or no size at all.

CDR3: CASSFRTGSGYTF
DNA: TGTGCCAGTAGTTTCCGGACAGGGAGTGGCTACACCTTC
J: TRBJ1-2
size: NA
V: TRBV19
D: TRBD1

CDR3: CSVVTGAGDYGYTF
DNA: TGCAGCGTGGTCACAGGGGCCGGGGACTATGGCTACACCTTC
J: TRBJ1-2
size: NA
V: TRBV29-1
D: TRBD1

CDR3: CASSPGTEGGGYTF
DNA: TGTGCCAGCAGCCCCGGGACAGAAGGTGGTGGCTACACCTTC
J: TRBJ1-2
size: NA
V: TRBV7-3
D: TRBD1

CDR3: CASSQDAGTGGPSPLHF
DNA: TGCGCCAGCAGCCAAGATGCAGGGACAGGGGGACCCTCACCCCTCCACTTT
J: TRBJ1-6
size: NA
V: TRBV4-1
D: TRBD1

CDR3: CASRTLGTASNQPQHF
DNA: TGTGCCAGTAGAACCCTCGGGACAGCGAGCAATCAGCCCCAGCATTTT
J: TRBJ1-5
size: once
V: TRBV19
D: TRBD1

CDR3: CASSYARDYEQYF
DNA: TGCGCCAGCAGCTACGCCAGGGACTACGAGCAGTACTTC
J: TRBJ2-7
size: NA
V: TRBV5-1
D: NA

CDR3: CASSFPGSGATGELFF
DNA: TGTGCCAGCAGCTTCCCGGGTAGCGGGGCGACCGGGGAGCTGTTTTTT
J: TRBJ2-2
size: NA
V: TRBV5-6
D: TRBD2

CDR3: CASSLEPVGAYEQYF
DNA: TGCGCCAGCAGCTTGGAGCCCGTGGGAGCCTACGAGCAGTACTTC
J: TRBJ2-7
size: NA
V: TRBV5-1
D: NA

CDR3: CASSQSGQRSNSPLHF
DNA: TGCGCCAGCAGCCAATCGGGACAGAGATCCAATTCACCCCTCCACTTT
J: TRBJ1-6
size: NA
V: TRBV4-3
D: TRBD1

CDR3: CASSKGAVNTEAFF
DNA: TGTGCCAGTAGCAAAGGGGCTGTGAACACTGAAGCTTTCTTT
J: TRBJ1-1
size: NA
V: TRBV19
D: NA

CDR3: CASRQGSGNTIYF
DNA: TGCGCCAGCAGGCAGGGCTCCGGAAACACCATATATTTT
J: TRBJ1-3
size: NA
V: TRBV5-1
D: NA

CDR3: CATSVGQGANYGYTF
DNA: TGTGCCACCAGCGTGGGACAGGGGGCTAACTATGGCTACACCTTC
J: TRBJ1-2
size: NA
V: TRBV15
D: TRBD1

CDR3: CASRPFGVSYGYTF
DNA: TGTGCCAGTAGGCCGTTCGGGGTGTCCTATGGCTACACCTTC
J: TRBJ1-2
size: NA
V: TRBV19
D: NA

CDR3: CASSQLQGVGYEQYF
DNA: TGTGCCAGCAGCCAATTACAGGGAGTCGGCTACGAGCAGTACTTC
J: TRBJ2-7
size: NA
V: TRBV14
D: NA

CDR3: CASSSSPTSRADTQYF
DNA: TGCGCCAGCAGCTCGTCCCCTACCTCGCGCGCAGATACGCAGTATTTT
J: TRBJ2-3
size: NA
V: TRBV5-1
D: NA

CDR3: CASSMSGRQGRNYGYTF
DNA: TGTGCCAGTAGTATGTCGGGCCGACAGGGGCGTAACTATGGCTACACCTTC
J: TRBJ1-2
size: NA
V: TRBV19
D: TRBD1

CDR3: CASSRDWGQLYGYTF
DNA: TGTGCCAGTAGTAGGGATTGGGGACAACTCTATGGCTACACCTTC
J: TRBJ1-2
size: NA
V: TRBV19
D: NA

CDR3: CASRLMRETGELFF
DNA: TGTGCCAGCAGGCTTATGAGGGAAACCGGGGAGCTGTTTTTT
J: TRBJ2-2
size: NA
V: TRBV6-5
D: NA

CDR3: CASSPERTDTQYF
DNA: TGTGCCAGCAGTCCGGAGCGCACAGATACGCAGTATTTT
J: TRBJ2-3
size: once
V: TRBV12-3/TRBV12-4
D: NA

CDR3: CASSDDIKQGVGETQYF
DNA: TGTGCCAGCAGCGACGATATTAAACAGGGAGTAGGAGAGACCCAGTACTTC
J: TRBJ2-5
size: NA
V: TRBV7-9
D: NA

CDR3: CASSVGSGGLNTEAFF
DNA: TGTGCCAGCAGCGTAGGGTCGGGGGGCTTGAACACTGAAGCTTTCTTT
J: TRBJ1-1
size: NA
V: TRBV9
D: NA

CDR3: CASSFSGRGTYNEQFF
DNA: TGTGCCAGCAGCTTCTCCGGGCGGGGAACCTACAATGAGCAGTTCTTC
J: TRBJ2-1
size: once
V: TRBV7-2
D: NA